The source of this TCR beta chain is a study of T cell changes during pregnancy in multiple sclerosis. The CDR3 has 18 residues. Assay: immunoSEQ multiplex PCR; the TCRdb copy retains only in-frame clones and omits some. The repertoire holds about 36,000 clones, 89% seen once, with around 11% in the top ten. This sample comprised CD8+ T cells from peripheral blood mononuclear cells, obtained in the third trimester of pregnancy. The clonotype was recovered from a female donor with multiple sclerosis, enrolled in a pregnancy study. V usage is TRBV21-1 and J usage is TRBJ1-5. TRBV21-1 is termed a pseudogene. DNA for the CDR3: TGTGCCAGGGGGAGGCGTAGGGGGGGGCAGATTAACAATCAGCCCCAGCATTTT. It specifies CARGRRRGGQINNQPQHF.